One and the same sample provided the 25 T cell receptor beta chains below, sequenced in a study of cytomegalovirus exposure and HLA in healthy donors. The PCR employed 60 Vbeta primers together with 13 Jbeta primers. Only in-frame clones appear in the TCRdb table, and some are missing; sequencing was by immunoSEQ multiplex PCR. The sample gives some 100,000 clones, more than 75% of which show up once; roughly 12% is in the top ten. Material: PBMCs. The receptor set was obtained from a woman aged 40 to 50 in good health and CMV-seropositive.

The chain has TRBV30 and TRBJ2-7; D is possibly TRBD1 (5 bases). V dropped 4 bases and J dropped 3 bases, with 16 bases sitting between them. Looked up from germline, CDR1 is GTSNPN and CDR2 is SVGIG (reference sequence). The CDR3 runs 14 residues. This chain's CDR3 is CAWKVPGSNYEQYF. The CDR3, as DNA: TGTGCCTGGAAAGTGCCAGGGTCAAACTACGAGCAGTACTTC.

V gene TRBV27 combines with J gene TRBJ2-3; D may be TRBD1 (6 bases). Trimming removed 3 bases from V and 8 bases from J, with 21 bases in between. The V gene's germline CDR1 is MNHEY and CDR2 SMNVEV (reference sequence). CDR3 length equals 16 residues. The CDR3 here is CASSFFGGVRWGTQYF. In DNA, the CDR3 is TGTGCCAGCAGTTTTTTTGGGGGCGTCCGATGGGGTACGCAGTATTTT.

In its sample, this clone was seen once. This chain uses TRBV4-2 with TRBJ1-6, with unresolved D. The CDR3 has 13 amino acids. Trimming left V 4 bases short and J 9 bases short, with 10 bases between. Germline CDR1 is LGHNA and CDR2 is YNFKEQ. CDR3 amino acids: CASSPLGGSPLHF. The CDR3 nucleotides read TGTGCCAGCAGCCCTCTCGGCGGTTCACCCCTCCACTTT.

Ten or more counts support this clone. The chain couples TRBV7-9 to TRBJ2-2; weak D call: TRBD1 (6 bases). Trimming removed 11 bases at V and 1 base at J, with 14 bases between. The CDR3 spans 14 residues. Per germline, CDR1 SEHNR and CDR2 FQNEAQ (reference sequence). CDR3 sequence reads: CAAAPRGNTGELFF. CDR3 coding DNA: TGTGCCGCAGCCCCCAGGGGGAACACCGGGGAGCTGTTTTTT. The variable domain in full, completed from reference TRBV7-9 and TRBJ2-2, reads DTGVSQNPRHKITKRGQNVTFRCDPISEHNRLYWYRQTLGQGPEFLTYFQNEAQLEKSRLLSDRFSAERPKGSFSTLEIQRTEQGDSAMYLCAAAPRGNTGELFFGEGSRLTVL.

The chain joins TRBV27 to TRBJ2-7, with D maybe TRBD2 (6 bases). This CDR3 is 13 amino acids long. The germline V gene encodes CDR1 MNHEY and CDR2 SMNVEV (reference sequence). Trimming shortened V by 2 bases and J by 6 bases, and 11 bases separated the two germline ends. CDR3 protein: CASSLVQGGEQYF. The CDR3 bases are TGTGCCAGCAGTTTAGTTCAGGGAGGCGAGCAGTACTTC.

The gene calls are TRBV6-6 and TRBJ2-7; 8 bases fit TRBD1. J gave up 0 bases and V 10 bases, and 14 bases lay outside the gene matches. This CDR3 has 16 residues. From germline, CDR1 is MNHNY and CDR2 SVGAGI (reference sequence). CDR3 sequence reads: CATSAYQGASSYEQYF. CDR3 in DNA: TGTGCCACCTCGGCGTACCAGGGGGCTAGCTCCTACGAGCAGTACTTC.

V gene TRBV6-6 combines with J gene TRBJ2-5; no firm D call. The CDR3 spans 12 residues. V shed 10 bases and J shed 2 bases, with 11 bases lying between them. Germline V CDR1 and CDR2: MNHNY, SVGAGI (reference sequence). The CDR3 region has the DNA TGTGCCACCGATGACATTCAAGAGACCCAGTACTTC. It encodes CATDDIQETQYF.

The chain joins TRBV7-9 to TRBJ1-1; unclear D gene. CDR3 size: 13 residues. Trimming took off 5 bases at V and 3 bases at J, with 10 bases between the two ends. Germline lookup yields CDR1 SEHNR and CDR2 FQNEAQ (reference sequence). The CDR3 loop is CASSPRGDTEAFF. The CDR3 region has the DNA TGTGCCAGCAGCCCCCGCGGGGACACTGAAGCTTTCTTT.

The chain is built from TRBV30 and TRBJ1-5; D ambiguous. This CDR3 has 13 residues. The germline gives CDR1 GTSNPN, CDR2 SVGIG (reference sequence). The V end lost 2 bases, the J end lost 3 bases, and 8 bases lay between the germline ends. This chain's CDR3 is CAWSFTYNQPQHF. The CDR3 DNA follows: TGTGCCTGGAGTTTTACTTACAATCAGCCCCAGCATTTT.

V and J are TRBV6-5 and TRBJ2-2, with a weak D call TRBD1 (5 bases). Per germline, CDR1 MNHEY and CDR2 SVGAGI. The ends were cut back, 6 bases at V and 2 bases at J, with 10 bases in the middle. This CDR3 spans 14 amino acids. CDR3 DNA: TGTGCCAGCAGGAAGGACACTAACACCGGGGAGCTGTTTTTT. Its translation: CASRKDTNTGELFF.

This sequence joins TRBV19 and TRBJ1-1, with no clear D. This CDR3 is built from 15 residues. V was clipped by 3 bases and J by 4 bases, with 15 bases between them. CDR1 is LNHDA and CDR2 is SQIVND in the germline V gene (reference sequence). The CDR3 nucleotides read TGTGCCAGTAGTATTAGTGGAGGAGGGAGCACTGAAGCTTTCTTT. Its protein is CASSISGGGSTEAFF.

This clone was seen a single time. The rearrangement joins TRBV15 to TRBJ1-2, with no clear D. CDR1 is LNHNV and CDR2 is YYDKDF in the germline V gene (reference sequence). Trimming shortened V by 1 base and J by 1 base, and 7 bases separated the two germline ends. The CDR3 runs to 14 residues. The chain's CDR3 is CATSRVSGNYGYTF. CDR3 coding DNA: TGTGCCACCAGCAGAGTTAGTGGTAACTATGGCTACACCTTC.

CDR3 DNA: TGTGCCACCAGCAGAGACAGGGTGCCAAATTCACCCCTCCACTTT. Translated: CATSRDRVPNSPLHF. V gene TRBV15 combines with J gene TRBJ1-6; D might be TRBD1 (5 bases). In germline, CDR1 is LNHNV, CDR2 YYDKDF (reference sequence). V gave up 0 bases and J gave up 7 bases, with 10 bases separating them. The length of the CDR3 is 15 residues.

V and J are TRBV7-2 and TRBJ2-1, with a weak D call TRBD1 (5 bases). The CDR3 is 11 residues long. Trimming pared 5 bases from V and 10 bases from J, leaving 9 bases between. Germline CDR1 and CDR2: SGHTA and FQGNSA. The CDR3 is CASSPQGEQFF. For the CDR3, the DNA is TGTGCCAGCAGCCCGCAGGGAGAGCAGTTCTTC.

The CDR3 spells CASSYQAAQYF. The DNA for the CDR3 is TGTGCCAGCAGTTACCAAGCGGCGCAGTACTTC. The chain employs TRBV6-5 and TRBJ2-7, with D possibly TRBD2 on 5 matching bases. In germline, CDR1 is MNHEY, CDR2 SVGAGI. The CDR3 runs to 11 residues. V lost 2 bases and J 9 bases, leaving 8 bases between the germline ends.

A remark on this clone: Additional DNA sequences in this sample encode the identical CDR3. This sequence joins TRBV4-2 and TRBJ2-5, with D uncertain. The CDR3 length is 13 residues. V shed 0 bases and J shed 5 bases, with 7 bases lying between them. From germline, CDR1 is LGHNA and CDR2 YNFKEQ. In DNA form, the CDR3 reads TGTGCCAGCAGCCAAGATTCACAGGAGACCCAGTACTTC. Amino acids: CASSQDSQETQYF.

J is TRBJ1-5 and V is TRBV4-2; TRBD1 matches at 9 bases. With 0 bases clipped from V and 7 bases from J, the junction kept 10 bases outside the gene matches. The CDR3 contains 17 residues. The germline gives CDR1 LGHNA, CDR2 YNFKEQ. The CDR3 region has the DNA TGTGCCAGCAGCCAAGATCGTGGCTTGACAGGGGGACAGCCCCAGCATTTT. Encoded protein: CASSQDRGLTGGQPQHF.

The rearrangement uses TRBV10-2 and TRBJ1-5; a possible D gene is TRBD1 (5 bases). The germline CDR1 and CDR2 sequences are WSHSY and SAAADI. Trimming removed 1 base from V and 6 bases from J, with 7 bases in between. This CDR3 has 13 amino acids. Here the CDR3 reads CASSEFGGQPQHF. The CDR3 nucleotides are TGCGCCAGCAGTGAGTTCGGGGGTCAGCCCCAGCATTTT.

The rearrangement uses TRBV7-9 and TRBJ1-5; no firm D call. CDR3 size: 12 residues. V dropped 3 bases and J dropped 10 bases, with 10 bases sitting between them. Per the germline V gene, CDR1 is SEHNR and CDR2 is FQNEAQ (reference sequence). The DNA of the CDR3 is TGTGCCAGCAGCTTGCTAGCGGAACCCCAGCATTTT. This sequence encodes CASSLLAEPQHF.

This clone has only a few counts. The chain is built from TRBV19 and TRBJ1-5, with D tentatively TRBD1 (6 bases). CDR1 and CDR2 (germline): LNHDA, SQIVND (reference sequence). The V and J ends lost 5 bases and 5 bases respectively, with 13 bases between them. CDR3 length: 14 amino acids. In DNA form, the CDR3 reads TGTGCCAGTAGTGGATGGGACATCGATCAGCCCCAGCATTTT. Its protein is CASSGWDIDQPQHF.

This chain uses TRBV5-1 with TRBJ1-2; TRBD1 aligns across 7 bases. The CDR3 is made up of 14 amino acids. The V segment lost 0 bases and the J segment 8 bases; nucleotides outside the gene matches: 7. CDR1 is SGHRS, CDR2 YFSETQ, per germline. As DNA, the CDR3 is TGCGCCAGCAGCTTGGAGGGCAGGGGGGACGGCTACACCTTC. This encodes CASSLEGRGDGYTF.

CDR3 residues: CASSQGQALEKLFF. The CDR3 DNA sequence: TGCGCCAGCAGCCAAGGACAGGCCCTTGAAAAACTGTTTTTT. The J gene is TRBJ1-4, the V gene TRBV4-1; D may be TRBD1 (6 bases). Germline-derived CDR1 and CDR2 are MGHRA and YSYEKL. The ends were cut back, 1 base at V and 7 bases at J, with 10 bases in the middle. The CDR3 runs 14 residues.

The chain is built from TRBV5-1 and TRBJ2-2; D remains ambiguous. Germline V lookup: CDR1 SGHRS, CDR2 YFSETQ. This CDR3 has 13 residues. V shed 5 bases and J shed 3 bases, with 8 bases lying between them. The CDR3 spells CASSEYYTGELFF. The CDR3 nucleotides read TGCGCCAGCAGTGAGTACTACACCGGGGAGCTGTTTTTT. Using reference TRBV5-1 and TRBJ2-2 for the parts outside the CDR3, the full variable domain is KAGVTQTPRYLIKTRGQQVTLSCSPISGHRSVSWYQQTPGQGLQFLFEYFSETQRNKGNFPGRFSGRQFSNSRSEMNVSTLELGDSALYLCASSEYYTGELFFGEGSRLTVL.

The table lists this clone with a few counts. The J gene is TRBJ1-4, the V gene TRBV19; a possible D gene is TRBD1 (5 bases). V was clipped by 5 bases and J by 5 bases, with 15 bases between them. The germline CDR1 and CDR2 sequences are LNHDA and SQIVND (reference sequence). There are 15 residues in the CDR3. CDR3 loop: CASSATVTINEKLFF. CDR3 in DNA: TGTGCCAGTAGTGCGACAGTTACCATCAATGAAAAACTGTTTTTT.

The rearrangement joins TRBV5-5 to TRBJ1-5, with D maybe TRBD1 (5 bases). The CDR3 contains 14 residues. Trimming left V 6 bases short and J 5 bases short, with 15 bases between. CDR1 SGHKS and CDR2 YYEKEE come from the germline V gene (reference sequence). The CDR3 DNA follows: TGTGCCAGCACCCTTGGGGGGGATCATCAGCCCCAGCATTTT. Protein sequence: CASTLGGDHQPQHF.